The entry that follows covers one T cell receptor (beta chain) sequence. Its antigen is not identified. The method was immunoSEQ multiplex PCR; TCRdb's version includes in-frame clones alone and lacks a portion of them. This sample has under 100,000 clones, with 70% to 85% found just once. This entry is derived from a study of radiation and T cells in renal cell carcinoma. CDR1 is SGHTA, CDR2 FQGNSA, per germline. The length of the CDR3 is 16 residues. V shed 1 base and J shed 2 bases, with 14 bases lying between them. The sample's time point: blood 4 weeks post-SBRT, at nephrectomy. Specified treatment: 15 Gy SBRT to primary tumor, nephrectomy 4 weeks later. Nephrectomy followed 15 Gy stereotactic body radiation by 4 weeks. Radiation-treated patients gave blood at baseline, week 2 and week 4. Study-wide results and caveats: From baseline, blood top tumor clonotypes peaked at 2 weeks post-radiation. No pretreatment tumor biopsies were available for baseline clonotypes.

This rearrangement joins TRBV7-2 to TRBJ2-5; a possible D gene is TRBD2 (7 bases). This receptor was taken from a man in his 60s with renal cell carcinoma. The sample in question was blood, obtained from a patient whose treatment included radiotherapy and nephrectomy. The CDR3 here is CASSLGTRGRQETQYF. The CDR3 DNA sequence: TGTGCCAGCAGCTTAGGGACTAGGGGGAGGCAAGAGACCCAGTACTTC.